This T cell receptor (beta chain) was recovered during a study of blood T cell repertoires in COVID-19. Authors' data handling: Amplifying reference gene primers gave estimates of nucleated cell counts. Some clones are missing from TCRdb's copy, which holds only in-frame ones; the method was immunoSEQ multiplex PCR. V and J calls and clone size are given by that table; D and trimming were obtained from the DNA. The data contain about 120,000 clones, 85% to 90% of them singletons. CDR1 is MNHEY and CDR2 is SMNVEV in the germline V gene (reference sequence). V was clipped by 2 bases and J by 2 bases, with 16 bases between them. This CDR3 has 18 residues.

Input material: peripheral blood. This chain connects TRBV27 to TRBJ2-6; perhaps TRBD1 as D (5 bases). The source is a woman aged 55-69 years with COVID-19, enrolled during active disease. The CDR3 bases are TGTGCCAGCAGTTTACGGAACAGGCCCCTCACTGGGGCCAACGTCCTGACTTTC. The encoded protein is CASSLRNRPLTGANVLTF.